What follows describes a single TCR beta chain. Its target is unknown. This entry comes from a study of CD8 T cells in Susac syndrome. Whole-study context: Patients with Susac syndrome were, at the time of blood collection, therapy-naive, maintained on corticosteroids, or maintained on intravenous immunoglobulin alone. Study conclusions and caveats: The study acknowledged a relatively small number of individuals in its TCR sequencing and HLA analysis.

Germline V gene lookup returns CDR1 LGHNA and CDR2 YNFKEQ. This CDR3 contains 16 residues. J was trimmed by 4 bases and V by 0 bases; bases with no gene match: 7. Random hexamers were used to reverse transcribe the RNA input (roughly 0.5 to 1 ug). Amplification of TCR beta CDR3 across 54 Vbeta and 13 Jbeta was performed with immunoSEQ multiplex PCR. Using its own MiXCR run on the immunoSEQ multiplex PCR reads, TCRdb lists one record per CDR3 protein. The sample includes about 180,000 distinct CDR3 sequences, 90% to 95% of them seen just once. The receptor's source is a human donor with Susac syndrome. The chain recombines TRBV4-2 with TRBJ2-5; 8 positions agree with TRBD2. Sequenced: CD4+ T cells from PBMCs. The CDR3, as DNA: TGTGCCAGCAGCCAAGAAAGCGGGGGTACCCGAGAGACCCAGTACTTC. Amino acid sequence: CASSQESGGTRETQYF.